This T cell receptor (beta chain) was observed in a study of control samples from healthy donors and cancer patients. V shed 4 bases and J shed 1 base, with 8 bases lying between them. The CDR3 loop spans 12 amino acids. Germline CDR1 and CDR2: SQVTM and ANQGSEA. TCRdb's table, derived via immunoSEQ multiplex PCR, lists solely in-frame clones and lacks some. The sample has roughly 200,000 clones. The TCR originated in a woman aged 25-40 years in good health. V gene TRBV29-1 combines with J gene TRBJ2-7; D unclear. Sequencing used blood. The CDR3 DNA reads as TGCAGCGTTGTCGACGGTTCCTACGAGCAGTACTTC. It is translated as CSVVDGSYEQYF.